A selection of T cell receptor beta chains follows, all from one sample in a study of cytomegalovirus exposure and HLA in healthy donors. This table comes from immunoSEQ multiplex PCR, and its TCRdb copy is limited to in-frame clones, with some not included. The sample has about 140,000 clones; 80% are singletons. The sample consisted of PBMCs. Every receptor here comes from a man between 45 and 60 years old in good health and CMV-seronegative. The CDR3 runs from the conserved cysteine through the conserved F or W. Fields, in order: J gene, V gene, clone size, D gene, CDR3 protein, CDR3 DNA. A D gene is named only where the DNA matches it firmly. Size is stated for part of the rows, as once, few or many counts, or as a class when the clone is expanded.

J gene: TRBJ2-1; V gene: TRBV7-3; clone size: once; D gene: -; CDR3 protein: CASSLTGGEQFF; CDR3 DNA: TGTGCCAGCAGCTTAACAGGAGGGGAGCAGTTCTTC
J gene: TRBJ2-1; V gene: TRBV6-1; clone size: few; D gene: -; CDR3 protein: CASASESYNEQFF; CDR3 DNA: TGTGCCAGCGCTAGCGAGTCCTACAATGAGCAGTTCTTC
J gene: TRBJ2-1; V gene: TRBV28; clone size: few; D gene: -; CDR3 protein: CASRAHEVGEQFF; CDR3 DNA: TGTGCCAGCAGAGCCCATGAGGTTGGGGAGCAGTTCTTC
J gene: TRBJ1-3; V gene: TRBV28; clone size: -; D gene: TRBD1; CDR3 protein: CASRAPQGASGNTIYF; CDR3 DNA: TGTGCCAGCAGGGCCCCCCAGGGGGCGTCTGGAAACACCATATATTTT
J gene: TRBJ1-5; V gene: TRBV7-2; clone size: -; D gene: -; CDR3 protein: CASSGGGLNQPQHF; CDR3 DNA: TGTGCCAGCAGCGGGGGGGGGCTCAATCAGCCCCAGCATTTT
J gene: TRBJ2-3; V gene: TRBV7-9; clone size: -; D gene: -; CDR3 protein: CASSFEGTDTQYF; CDR3 DNA: TGTGCCAGCAGCTTCGAGGGAACAGATACGCAGTATTTT
J gene: TRBJ1-1; V gene: TRBV6-4; clone size: -; D gene: -; CDR3 protein: CASSGQAGSEAFF; CDR3 DNA: TGTGCCAGCAGTGGACAGGCTGGATCCGAAGCTTTCTTT
J gene: TRBJ1-3; V gene: TRBV29-1; clone size: once; D gene: -; CDR3 protein: CSVVGAAGNTIYF; CDR3 DNA: TGCAGCGTTGTTGGGGCGGCTGGAAACACCATATATTTT
J gene: TRBJ2-2; V gene: TRBV15; clone size: -; D gene: -; CDR3 protein: CATSRDPVGELFF; CDR3 DNA: TGTGCCACCAGCAGAGATCCGGTCGGGGAGCTGTTTTTT
J gene: TRBJ2-7; V gene: TRBV7-9; clone size: few; D gene: -; CDR3 protein: CASSSPTAYEQYF; CDR3 DNA: TGTGCCAGCAGCTCCCCCACGGCCTACGAGCAGTACTTC
J gene: TRBJ1-2; V gene: TRBV6-5; clone size: -; D gene: TRBD1; CDR3 protein: CASSSAGTVYGYTF; CDR3 DNA: TGTGCCAGCAGTTCCGCCGGGACAGTCTATGGCTACACCTTC
J gene: TRBJ2-1; V gene: TRBV2; clone size: -; D gene: -; CDR3 protein: CASSLARRNEQFF; CDR3 DNA: TGTGCCAGCAGCCTAGCGCGTAGAAATGAGCAGTTCTTC
J gene: TRBJ2-3; V gene: TRBV28; clone size: -; D gene: -; CDR3 protein: CASSLAVGGSGADTQYF; CDR3 DNA: TGTGCCAGCAGTTTAGCGGTAGGGGGTTCGGGTGCAGATACGCAGTATTTT
J gene: TRBJ2-6; V gene: TRBV19; clone size: -; D gene: TRBD2; CDR3 protein: CASSAAGAGANVLTF; CDR3 DNA: TGTGCCAGTAGTGCTGCGGGAGCCGGGGCCAACGTCCTGACTTTC
J gene: TRBJ2-7; V gene: TRBV7-6; clone size: few; D gene: TRBD2; CDR3 protein: CASSLGGGGDEQYF; CDR3 DNA: TGTGCCAGCAGCTTAGGGGGGGGAGGGGACGAGCAGTACTTC
J gene: TRBJ2-7; V gene: TRBV27; clone size: few; D gene: TRBD2; CDR3 protein: CASSQLAGYSYEQYF; CDR3 DNA: TGTGCCAGCAGTCAGTTAGCGGGCTACTCCTACGAGCAGTACTTC
J gene: TRBJ1-5; V gene: TRBV18; clone size: -; D gene: -; CDR3 protein: CASSLAGIRGNQPQHF; CDR3 DNA: TGTGCCAGCTCACTCGCCGGGATTCGAGGCAATCAGCCCCAGCATTTT
J gene: TRBJ2-3; V gene: TRBV5-4; clone size: -; D gene: TRBD2; CDR3 protein: CASSLASGGTDTQYF; CDR3 DNA: TGTGCCAGCAGCTTGGCAAGCGGGGGGACAGATACGCAGTATTTT
J gene: TRBJ2-7; V gene: TRBV7-8; clone size: -; D gene: TRBD2; CDR3 protein: CASSFTTSGIYEQYF; CDR3 DNA: TGTGCCAGCAGCTTCACGACTAGCGGTATCTACGAGCAGTACTTC
J gene: TRBJ1-6; V gene: TRBV19; clone size: -; D gene: TRBD1; CDR3 protein: CASSTTGQEHSPLHF; CDR3 DNA: TGTGCCAGTAGTACGACGGGACAGGAGCATTCACCCCTCCACTTT
J gene: TRBJ1-6; V gene: TRBV7-8; clone size: few; D gene: -; CDR3 protein: CASSPRAGRNNSPLHF; CDR3 DNA: TGTGCCAGCAGCCCGCGGGCTGGTCGTAATAATTCACCCCTCCACTTT
J gene: TRBJ2-1; V gene: TRBV5-6; clone size: -; D gene: TRBD2; CDR3 protein: CASGKSSGSTYNEQFF; CDR3 DNA: TGTGCCAGCGGAAAGTCTAGCGGGAGCACCTACAATGAGCAGTTCTTC
J gene: TRBJ1-5; V gene: TRBV30; clone size: -; D gene: TRBD1; CDR3 protein: CAWSPPGTGLYSNQPQHF; CDR3 DNA: TGTGCCTGGAGCCCGCCCGGGACAGGACTTTATAGCAATCAGCCCCAGCATTTT
J gene: TRBJ1-2; V gene: TRBV6-1; clone size: -; D gene: -; CDR3 protein: CASSEDSPYGYTF; CDR3 DNA: TGTGCCAGCAGTGAAGACAGCCCCTATGGCTACACCTTC
J gene: TRBJ2-7; V gene: TRBV28; clone size: few; D gene: TRBD1; CDR3 protein: CASDRGAYEQYF; CDR3 DNA: TGTGCCAGCGACAGGGGCGCGTACGAGCAGTACTTC
J gene: TRBJ2-3; V gene: TRBV2; clone size: -; D gene: -; CDR3 protein: CASSERGLGQGTQYF; CDR3 DNA: TGTGCCAGCAGTGAAAGGGGACTGGGCCAAGGTACGCAGTATTTT
J gene: TRBJ1-2; V gene: TRBV5-4; clone size: once; D gene: -; CDR3 protein: CASSLGSLENYGYTF; CDR3 DNA: TGTGCCAGCAGCTTGGGATCTTTGGAGAACTATGGCTACACCTTC
J gene: TRBJ2-6; V gene: TRBV7-3; clone size: -; D gene: -; CDR3 protein: CASSPTFSGANVLTF; CDR3 DNA: TGTGCCAGCAGCCCAACTTTCTCTGGGGCCAACGTCCTGACTTTC
J gene: TRBJ1-4; V gene: TRBV6-1; clone size: -; D gene: TRBD1; CDR3 protein: CASSEPWDSEKLFF; CDR3 DNA: TGTGCCAGCAGTGAACCCTGGGACAGCGAAAAACTGTTTTTT
J gene: TRBJ2-4; V gene: TRBV9; clone size: -; D gene: -; CDR3 protein: CASSVSGQSGGLLAKNIQYF; CDR3 DNA: TGTGCCAGCAGCGTATCGGGACAGTCAGGGGGGTTACTAGCCAAAAACATTCAGTACTTC
J gene: TRBJ2-7; V gene: TRBV27; clone size: -; D gene: TRBD1; CDR3 protein: CASSPGQEEAYEQYF; CDR3 DNA: TGTGCCAGCAGTCCAGGACAGGAGGAGGCCTACGAGCAGTACTTC
J gene: TRBJ2-5; V gene: TRBV14; clone size: -; D gene: -; CDR3 protein: CASSGVIGGETQYF; CDR3 DNA: TGTGCCAGCAGCGGGGTCATCGGGGGAGAGACCCAGTACTTC
J gene: TRBJ2-1; V gene: TRBV4-1; clone size: -; D gene: TRBD2; CDR3 protein: CASSQGIGSGGSYNEQFF; CDR3 DNA: TGCGCCAGCAGCCAAGGGATCGGTAGCGGGGGCTCCTACAATGAGCAGTTCTTC
J gene: TRBJ2-3; V gene: TRBV7-8; clone size: -; D gene: TRBD2; CDR3 protein: CASSLVIAGGQADTQYF; CDR3 DNA: TGTGCCAGCAGCTTAGTGATAGCGGGGGGCCAGGCAGATACGCAGTATTTT
J gene: TRBJ2-1; V gene: TRBV11-2; clone size: -; D gene: TRBD2; CDR3 protein: CASSSSGRVYNEQFF; CDR3 DNA: TGTGCCAGCAGCTCTAGCGGGAGGGTTTACAATGAGCAGTTCTTC
J gene: TRBJ2-5; V gene: TRBV18; clone size: -; D gene: TRBD2; CDR3 protein: CASSHLASAGGPSETQYF; CDR3 DNA: TGTGCCAGCTCACATCTAGCGTCAGCGGGAGGGCCCTCTGAGACCCAGTACTTC
J gene: TRBJ1-2; V gene: TRBV28; clone size: -; D gene: -; CDR3 protein: CASSFSPLNYGYTF; CDR3 DNA: TGTGCCAGCAGTTTTAGTCCCCTAAACTATGGCTACACCTTC
J gene: TRBJ2-1; V gene: TRBV19; clone size: -; D gene: TRBD1; CDR3 protein: CASQGRDRGGNEQFF; CDR3 DNA: TGTGCCTCCCAGGGCCGGGACAGGGGGGGCAATGAGCAGTTCTTC
J gene: TRBJ2-5; V gene: TRBV5-1; clone size: -; D gene: -; CDR3 protein: CASSLPRRETQYF; CDR3 DNA: TGCGCCAGCAGCTTGCCCCGGAGGGAGACCCAGTACTTC
J gene: TRBJ2-1; V gene: TRBV7-2; clone size: -; D gene: -; CDR3 protein: CASSLLDGVRGQFF; CDR3 DNA: TGTGCCAGCAGCCTCCTCGACGGGGTCCGGGGGCAGTTCTTC
J gene: TRBJ2-7; V gene: TRBV21-1; clone size: -; D gene: -; CDR3 protein: CASSKGQVKNEQYF; CDR3 DNA: TGTGCCAGCAGCAAGGGACAGGTAAAGAACGAGCAGTACTTC
J gene: TRBJ2-3; V gene: TRBV28; clone size: -; D gene: -; CDR3 protein: CASSLGQVRDTQYF; CDR3 DNA: TGTGCCAGCAGTTTAGGGCAGGTACGGGATACGCAGTATTTT
J gene: TRBJ2-5; V gene: TRBV7-3; clone size: -; D gene: -; CDR3 protein: CASSPGGLETQYF; CDR3 DNA: TGTGCCAGCAGCCCAGGAGGACTGGAGACCCAGTACTTC
J gene: TRBJ1-1; V gene: TRBV5-1; clone size: -; D gene: -; CDR3 protein: CASSLGTMNTEAFF; CDR3 DNA: TGCGCCAGCAGCTTAGGGACAATGAACACTGAAGCTTTCTTT
J gene: TRBJ2-1; V gene: TRBV6-1; clone size: -; D gene: TRBD2; CDR3 protein: CASTLLAGGQDEQFF; CDR3 DNA: TGTGCCAGCACCCTTCTAGCGGGGGGGCAGGATGAGCAGTTCTTC
J gene: TRBJ1-4; V gene: TRBV19; clone size: -; D gene: -; CDR3 protein: CASFYSEKLFF; CDR3 DNA: TGTGCCAGTTTTTATAGCGAAAAACTGTTTTTT
J gene: TRBJ1-1; V gene: TRBV5-1; clone size: -; D gene: -; CDR3 protein: CASSSTGVDTEAFF; CDR3 DNA: TGCGCCAGCAGCTCCACAGGAGTAGACACTGAAGCTTTCTTT
J gene: TRBJ1-2; V gene: TRBV5-6; clone size: -; D gene: -; CDR3 protein: CASSLEGGNTF; CDR3 DNA: TGTGCCAGCAGCTTGGAAGGGGGTAACACCTTC
J gene: TRBJ1-2; V gene: TRBV18; clone size: -; D gene: TRBD1; CDR3 protein: CASSPQGADYGYTF; CDR3 DNA: TGTGCCAGCTCACCGCAGGGGGCGGACTATGGCTACACCTTC
J gene: TRBJ1-2; V gene: TRBV28; clone size: -; D gene: -; CDR3 protein: CASSFFQRLLYGYTF; CDR3 DNA: TGTGCCAGCAGTTTTTTCCAGCGTCTACTCTATGGCTACACCTTC
J gene: TRBJ1-2; V gene: TRBV27; clone size: -; D gene: -; CDR3 protein: CASSFWAGVSYTF; CDR3 DNA: TGTGCCAGCAGTTTCTGGGCGGGAGTAAGCTACACCTTC
J gene: TRBJ1-1; V gene: TRBV18; clone size: -; D gene: TRBD1; CDR3 protein: CASSPSGQGKGVAFF; CDR3 DNA: TGTGCCAGCTCACCATCAGGACAGGGGAAGGGAGTGGCTTTCTTT
J gene: TRBJ2-1; V gene: TRBV7-3; clone size: -; D gene: -; CDR3 protein: CASSSSRTGLYEQFF; CDR3 DNA: TGTGCCAGCAGCTCATCGAGGACTGGGTTGTATGAGCAGTTCTTC
J gene: TRBJ2-7; V gene: TRBV6-6; clone size: few; D gene: TRBD1; CDR3 protein: CASSYSGQGDFYEQYF; CDR3 DNA: TGTGCCAGCAGTTACTCTGGACAGGGGGACTTCTACGAGCAGTACTTC
J gene: TRBJ2-5; V gene: TRBV4-2; clone size: -; D gene: TRBD2; CDR3 protein: CASSQEVAGGASPQYF; CDR3 DNA: TGTGCCAGCAGCCAAGAAGTAGCGGGGGGCGCCTCACCCCAGTACTTC
J gene: TRBJ2-1; V gene: TRBV27; clone size: -; D gene: TRBD2; CDR3 protein: CASSVGTRDEQFF; CDR3 DNA: TGTGCCAGCAGTGTAGGGACTAGAGATGAGCAGTTCTTC
J gene: TRBJ1-5; V gene: TRBV18; clone size: -; D gene: -; CDR3 protein: CASSPGGDQPQHF; CDR3 DNA: TGTGCCAGCTCACCAGGAGGGGATCAGCCCCAGCATTTT
J gene: TRBJ2-3; V gene: TRBV11-2; clone size: -; D gene: TRBD1; CDR3 protein: CASSLDRVPDTQYF; CDR3 DNA: TGTGCCAGCAGCTTGGACAGGGTCCCTGATACGCAGTATTTT
J gene: TRBJ1-3; V gene: TRBV5-1; clone size: -; D gene: TRBD1; CDR3 protein: CASSPSGQGNTIYF; CDR3 DNA: TGCGCCAGCAGCCCCTCGGGACAGGGAAACACCATATATTTT
J gene: TRBJ1-2; V gene: TRBV30; clone size: -; D gene: TRBD1; CDR3 protein: CAWTYRGYGYTF; CDR3 DNA: TGTGCCTGGACTTACAGGGGATATGGCTACACCTTC